This T cell receptor beta chain was sequenced for a study of identical twins. The study, taken as a whole, reports: The more abundant beta clonotypes in cord blood had fewer insertions, and memory repertoires did not show this.

This CDR3 spans 16 amino acids. Between the trimmed V and J ends, which lost 0 bases and 1 base, there was a span of 10 bases. CDR1 SGDLS and CDR2 YYNGEE come from the germline V gene. This clonotype was detected only a few times. Its specificity is not known. Carrying unique molecular identifiers, the cDNA also gained a universal primer site through template switching. TCRdb independently ran MiXCR on the 5' RACE reads; one entry per CDR3 protein. In the table there are 500,000 to 650,000 distinct CDR3 sequences, around 20% of which are singletons. This sample also belongs to another study, concerning yellow fever vaccine responses in identical twins.

The sequencing input was CD4+ T cells sorted from blood. The V and J genes are TRBV9 and TRBJ2-2; D is possibly TRBD1 (6 bases). The receptor comes from a young woman in good health. This chain's CDR3 is CASSVAPGVNTGELFF. The CDR3 DNA reads TGTGCCAGCAGCGTAGCTCCAGGGGTGAACACCGGGGAGCTGTTTTTT.